The entry that follows covers one T cell receptor (beta chain) sequence. The target of this receptor is not known. No base-level quality is on record; no much larger clone is a single base apart. Participants in the prospective study were aged about 18 to 100 years, lived in over 20 United States geographic areas, and enrolled through a virtual design. Cohort assignment in the prospective study relied on participant-reported clinical history from a screening survey and a study questionnaire. Recovered participants in ImmuneRACE Cohort 3 were defined as having two consecutive negative NP/OP PCR tests, clearance from a healthcare professional, or resolution of symptoms. In the prospective study, whole blood, serum and a nasopharyngeal or oropharyngeal swab were collected from each participant by mobile phlebotomists. Additional blood draws and questionnaires over an approximately 2-month period could optionally be provided by prospective study participants. Before DNA extraction, prospective study blood samples were shipped either frozen or at room temperature.

The junction shows trimming of 0 bases on V and 0 bases on J, and the gene matches do not reach 12 bases of it. The germline V gene gives CDR1 as SGHNT and CDR2 as YENEEA. Including the terminal cysteine and phenylalanine, the CDR3 comprises 19 residues. The entry retains the CDR3 DNA only, 57 bases that are in frame from base 1. TCRbeta CDR3 regions were amplified from genomic DNA by means of the immunoSEQ Assay, a bias-controlled multiplex PCR. Processing in the source paper ran as follows. Within the assay, amplification of reference gene primers was used to estimate how many nucleated cells each sample contained. Sequence reads were collapsed and filtered to measure the absolute abundance of every unique TCRbeta CDR3 rearrangement. For each sample, productive Simpson clonality was calculated as the square root of Simpson's diversity index over productive rearrangements. Sourced from immuneACCESS, this table was stored by TCRdb with only in-frame sequences that have V and J called. A share of the clones is absent; for the studies checked, an unresolved V gene accounts for under half, and the remainder has no known explanation. That table supplies the V and J calls and clone size; D and trimming were determined from the DNA. A total of 250,000 or so clones appear in this sample, more than 80% of them only once. The ten largest clones represent about 2% of the sample.

This record comes from a study of blood T cell repertoires in COVID-19 (dated by TCRdb to the early 2020s). Context from the whole study: Collaborator samples came from the United States, Italy and Spain and covered acute and convalescent phases of COVID-19. The prospective study material was composed of cDNA or gDNA derived from T cells, B-cell-depleted T cells, or PBMCs. The dataset comprised deeply sampled blood TCRbeta repertoires from subjects exposed to, actively infected with, or recovered from COVID-19. The repertoires were released in a freely available public database meant as a resource for research on the immune response to SARS-CoV-2. The samples were drawn from two sources: the first 160 participants of the ongoing ImmuneRACE study, and 1,200 or so subjects contributed by 6 global collaborators. A de-identified subject ID, COVID-19 status, age in years and sex were almost always included in the sample metadata. Where available, HLA class I and class II types were taken from metadata supplied by the sample provider and were not determined by assay-based typing.

Beyond this particular receptor, the publication reports: How much clinical and demographic metadata was included differed by source and by participant, and the metadata was provided uncurated.

The source material was PBMCs or T cells enriched from blood (not recorded which). The clonotype originates from a man in his sixties who had recovered from COVID-19. The chain joins TRBV11-3 to TRBJ2-5, and 8 bases in between align with TRBD2. Read as DNA, the sequence is TGTGCCAGCAGCTTAGACACCGGGACTAGGATAGGGTACCAAGAGACCCAGTACTTC. Translated, it reads CASSLDTGTRIGYQETQYF. Outside the CDR3, residues come from the reference TRBV11-3 and TRBJ2-5 proteins, so the full variable domain is: EAGVVQSPRYKIIEKKQPVAFWCNPISGHNTLYWYLQNLGQGPELLIRYENEEAVDDSQLPKDRFSAERLKGVDSTLKIQPAELGDSAVYLCASSLDTGTRIGYQETQYFGPGTRLLVL.